The 2 T cell receptor beta chains listed next were all sequenced from one sample in a study of a mutant IDH1 vaccine in newly diagnosed glioma. The antigens for these receptors are not known. Sequencing used immunoSEQ multiplex PCR; TCRdb keeps in-frame clones, though not all of them. Of about 77,000 clones listed, 75% to 90% are singletons. Regarding time point: week 23, last vaccination. Alongside topical imiquimod, each dose of vaccine comprised 300 ug of mutant IDH1 20-mer peptide. Sequences were derived from PBMCs, sampled from a glioma patient whose treatment included an IDH1 peptide vaccine. The receptor source for this set is a woman aged 45-59 years with glioma.

The chain couples TRBV29-1 to TRBJ2-7, with 8 bases matching TRBD2. The CDR3 extends over 13 amino acids. V trimming: 2 bases; J trimming: 5 bases; junction bases outside the gene matches: 5. Germline-derived CDR1 and CDR2 are SQVTM and ANQGSEA. CDR3 bases: TGCAGCGTTGAATTCAGCGGGAGTCACGAGCAGTACTTC. Protein sequence: CSVEFSGSHEQYF.

The genes are TRBV9 and TRBJ1-1; 8 bases are a match to TRBD1. Germline loops: CDR1 SGDLS, CDR2 YYNGEE. The CDR3 sequence is 16 residues long. V shed 4 bases and J 0 bases; nucleotides not matched to a gene: 8. The DNA of the CDR3 is TGTGCCAGCAGCCGGGGACAGGACCCCATGAACACTGAAGCTTTCTTT. It codes for CASSRGQDPMNTEAFF.